The following is a T cell receptor beta chain sequence with its context. Its antigen has not been determined. No base quality values were provided; no much bigger clone lies one nucleotide off. The CDR3 regions of human TCRbeta chains were analyzed by immunosequencing. The published analysis was carried out like this. TCRs in the repertoires were compared against a reference library of SARS-CoV-2-specific TCRs that had been generated with the MIRA antigen-specificity platform. Breadth was defined as the fraction of unique TCRs that were SARS-CoV-2-associated, and depth was defined as the fraction of total T cells that were SARS-CoV-2-associated. Using the MIRA data, each spike-specific TCR was mapped to the spike region that the TCR reacts to and placed in a CD4 or CD8 class. Log10-transformed breadth and depth values were compared by one-way ANOVA with Sidak's multiple comparisons tests. TCRdb took this table from immuneACCESS and kept in-frame rearrangements with V and J called. Such tables lack part of the clones; where checked against another copy, unresolved V genes explain under half of the gap, and the rest is unexplained. The V and J calls and clone size come from that table; D and trimming were worked out from the DNA. This sample gives 150,000 to 200,000 clones in total; approximately 90% of them show up just once. The ten largest clones take up around 1.6% of the sample.

This specimen belongs to a study of T cell responses to AZD1222 COVID-19 vaccine (dated by TCRdb to the early 2020s). In the study overall: TCR sequencing covered some 240 trial participants: 207 given two doses of AZD1222 and 26 given two doses of MenACWY control vaccine. Trial participants were enrolled into age subgroups of 18-55, 56-69 and 70-plus years, which contained approximately 150, 28 and 58 TCR-sequenced participants, respectively. Overall study outcomes, separate from this receptor: No day 14 peak-response samples were available, so repertoires were characterized only after the peak T cell response. Only six or seven AZD1222 recipients were SARS-CoV-2 seropositive at baseline, limiting conclusions about previously exposed vaccinees. The 56-69-year group was small, and its depth increase did not reach significance, likely because of low power. Nearly half of unique spike-specific TCRs reportedly recognized epitopes outside regions mutated in the B.1.351 and B.1.1.7 variants. A significant rise in spike-specific TCR breadth and depth was observed after two AZD1222 doses relative to day 0 and relative to MenACWY recipients. Participants were mostly white British, with more females than males. The authors suggested clonal diversity may have been underestimated. CD4 TCRs associated with the vaccine covered the entire spike protein, and the dominant responses were in regions 160-218 and 743-854.

The intended sense of this specimen's time point label: about 28 days (+/-7) after the second vaccine dose. AZD1222 recipients whose second dose came at about 4 weeks and those whose second dose came at about 12 weeks were combined into one group, since spike-specific TCR depth and breadth did not differ between the two schedules. The vaccinee samples were drawn from two UK trials, COV001 and COV002, one of which was a single-blind randomized controlled phase 2/3 trial testing AZD1222 (ChAdOx1 nCoV-19) in healthy adults. Trial participant PBMC samples were collected at day 0 and day 28 after the second dose for TCRbeta chain sequencing. The germline V gene (reference sequence) gives CDR1 as LNHDA and CDR2 as SQIVND. V gives up 6 bases and J gives up 0 bases, and the segment between their germline ends measures 15 bases. From the cysteine through the phenylalanine, the CDR3 covers 16 amino acids. Only the CDR3 part of the read is kept: 48 bases, read in frame from the first base.

The chain is encoded by TRBV19 joined to TRBJ1-3; tentative D gene TRBD1, with 6 bases matching. The TCR originated in an adult who received the AZD1222 COVID-19 vaccine. Specimen: peripheral blood, collected 28 days after the second AZD1222 dose. The CDR3 loop reads CASRSLGQLSGNTIYF. The DNA sequence is TGTGCCAGTAGATCCTTAGGACAGCTCTCTGGAAACACCATATATTTT.